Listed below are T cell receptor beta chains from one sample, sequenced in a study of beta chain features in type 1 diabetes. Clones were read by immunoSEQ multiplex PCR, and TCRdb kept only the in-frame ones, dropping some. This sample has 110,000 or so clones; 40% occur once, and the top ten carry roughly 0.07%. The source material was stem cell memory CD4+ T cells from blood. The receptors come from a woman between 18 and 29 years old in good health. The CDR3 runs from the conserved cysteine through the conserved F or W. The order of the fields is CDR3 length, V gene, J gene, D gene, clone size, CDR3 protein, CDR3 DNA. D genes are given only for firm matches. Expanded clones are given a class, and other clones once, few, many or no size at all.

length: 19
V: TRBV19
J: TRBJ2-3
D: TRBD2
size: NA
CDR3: CASTPIGLAGGRGTDTQYF
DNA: TGTGCCAGTACCCCGATCGGACTAGCGGGAGGGCGGGGCACAGATACGCAGTATTTT

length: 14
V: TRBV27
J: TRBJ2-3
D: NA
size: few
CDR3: CASSLLASRDTQYF
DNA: TGTGCCAGCAGTTTACTAGCGTCGAGGGATACGCAGTATTTT

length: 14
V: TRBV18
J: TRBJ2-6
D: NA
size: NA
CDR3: CASSPSSGANVLTF
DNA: TGTGCCAGCTCACCTTCGTCTGGGGCCAACGTCCTGACTTTC

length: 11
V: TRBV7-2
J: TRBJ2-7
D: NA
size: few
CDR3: CASSLSTVQYF
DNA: TGTGCCAGCAGCCTTTCGACAGTTCAGTACTTC

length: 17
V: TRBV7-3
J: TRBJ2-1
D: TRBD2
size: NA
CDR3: CASSLLGLAGGRNEQFF
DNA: TGTGCCAGCAGCTTATTAGGTCTAGCGGGGGGAAGAAATGAGCAGTTCTTC

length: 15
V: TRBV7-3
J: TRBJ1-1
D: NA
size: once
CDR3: CASSPTTGRYPEAFF
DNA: TGTGCCAGCAGCCCTACGACAGGACGATACCCTGAAGCTTTCTTT

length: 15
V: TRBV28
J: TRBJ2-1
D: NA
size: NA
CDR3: CASSPGGPTYNEQFF
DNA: TGTGCCAGCAGTCCCGGGGGTCCCACCTACAATGAGCAGTTCTTC

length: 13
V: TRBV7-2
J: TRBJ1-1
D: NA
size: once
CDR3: CASSSGQLAEAFF
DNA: TGTGCCAGCAGCTCAGGACAGCTTGCTGAAGCTTTCTTT

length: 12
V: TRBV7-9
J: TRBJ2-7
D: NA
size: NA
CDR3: CASSRQTYEQYF
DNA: TGTGCCAGCAGCCGACAGACCTACGAGCAGTACTTC

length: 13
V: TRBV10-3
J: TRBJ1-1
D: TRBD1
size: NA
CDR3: CAISGTGNTEAFF
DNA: TGTGCCATCAGCGGGACAGGGAACACTGAAGCTTTCTTT

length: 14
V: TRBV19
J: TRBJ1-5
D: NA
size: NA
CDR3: CASSRGVSNQPQHF
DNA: TGTGCCAGTAGTCGGGGGGTGAGCAATCAGCCCCAGCATTTT

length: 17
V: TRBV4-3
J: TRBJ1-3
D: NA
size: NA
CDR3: CASSQDTPFGFGNTIYF
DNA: TGCGCCAGCAGCCAAGATACCCCCTTCGGGTTTGGAAACACCATATATTTT

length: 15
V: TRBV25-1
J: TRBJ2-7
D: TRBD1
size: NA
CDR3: CASSLGTAKAYEQYF
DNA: TGTGCCAGCAGTCTCGGGACAGCAAAGGCCTACGAGCAGTACTTC

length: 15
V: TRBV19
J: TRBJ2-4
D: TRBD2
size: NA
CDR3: CASSKGGGVQNIQYF
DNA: TGTGCCAGTAGTAAGGGCGGGGGTGTACAAAACATTCAGTACTTC

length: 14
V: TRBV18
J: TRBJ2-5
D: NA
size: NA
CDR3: CASSPQGIDETQYF
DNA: TGTGCCAGCTCACCCCAGGGTATTGACGAGACCCAGTACTTC

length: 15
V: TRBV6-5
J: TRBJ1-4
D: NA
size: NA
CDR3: CASSKLTVTNEKLFF
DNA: TGTGCCAGCAGTAAACTGACAGTAACTAATGAAAAACTGTTTTTT

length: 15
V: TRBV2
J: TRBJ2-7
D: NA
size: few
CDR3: CASSSTRVLTYEQYF
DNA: TGTGCCAGCAGCTCAACTCGGGTGCTGACCTACGAGCAGTACTTC

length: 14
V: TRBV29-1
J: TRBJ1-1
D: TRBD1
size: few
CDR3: CSVGMDRVETEAFF
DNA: TGCAGCGTTGGAATGGACAGGGTCGAAACTGAAGCTTTCTTT

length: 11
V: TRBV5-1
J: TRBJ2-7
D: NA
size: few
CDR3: CASSRGGEQYF
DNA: TGCGCCAGCAGCCGGGGTGGAGAGCAGTACTTC

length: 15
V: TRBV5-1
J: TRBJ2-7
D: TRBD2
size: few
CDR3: CASSPWTSGVYEQYF
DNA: TGCGCCAGCAGCCCTTGGACTAGCGGGGTCTACGAGCAGTACTTC

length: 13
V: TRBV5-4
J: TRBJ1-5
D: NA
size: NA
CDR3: CASSLDRVSPQHF
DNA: TGTGCCAGCAGCTTAGACCGGGTCTCCCCCCAGCATTTT

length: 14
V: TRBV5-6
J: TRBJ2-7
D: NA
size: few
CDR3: CASSPPGVFYEQYF
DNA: TGTGCCAGCAGCCCTCCCGGGGTTTTCTACGAGCAGTACTTC

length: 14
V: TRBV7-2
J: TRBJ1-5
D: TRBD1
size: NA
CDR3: CASSFGQGTQPQHF
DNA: TGTGCCAGCAGCTTTGGACAGGGGACTCAGCCCCAGCATTTT

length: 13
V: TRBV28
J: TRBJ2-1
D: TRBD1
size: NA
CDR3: CASSSGQGDFPFF
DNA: TGTGCCAGCAGCTCGGGACAGGGGGATTTTCCGTTCTTC

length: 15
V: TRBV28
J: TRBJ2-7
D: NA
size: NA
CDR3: CASSLVGVRSYEQYF
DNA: TGTGCCAGCAGTTTAGTGGGAGTTCGCTCCTACGAGCAGTACTTC

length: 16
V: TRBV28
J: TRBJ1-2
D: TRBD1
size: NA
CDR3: CASSFLRRTGYYGYTF
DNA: TGTGCCAGCAGTTTTCTTCGGCGGACAGGGTACTATGGCTACACCTTC

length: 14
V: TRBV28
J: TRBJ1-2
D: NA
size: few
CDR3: CASSLGRRDYGYTF
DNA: TGTGCCAGCAGTTTAGGGCGCAGGGACTATGGCTACACCTTC

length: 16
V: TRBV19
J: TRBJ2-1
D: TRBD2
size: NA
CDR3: CASRPIGLSGSNEQFF
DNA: TGTGCCAGTAGACCAATAGGGCTTAGCGGGAGCAATGAGCAGTTCTTC

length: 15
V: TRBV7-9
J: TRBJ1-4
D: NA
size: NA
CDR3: CASKGETLLNEKLFF
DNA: TGTGCCAGCAAGGGAGAGACCCTACTTAATGAAAAACTGTTTTTT

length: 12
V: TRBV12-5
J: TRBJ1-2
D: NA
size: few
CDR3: CASGWAGIGYTF
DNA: TGTGCTAGTGGCTGGGCGGGGATCGGCTACACCTTC

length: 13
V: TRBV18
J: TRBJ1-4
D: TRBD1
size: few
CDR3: CASSPGQGQVLFF
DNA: TGTGCCAGCTCACCGGGACAGGGACAGGTACTGTTTTTT

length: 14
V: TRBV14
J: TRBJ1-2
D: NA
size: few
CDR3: CASSQVLKGSGYTF
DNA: TGTGCCAGCAGCCAAGTTCTGAAGGGGTCCGGCTACACCTTC

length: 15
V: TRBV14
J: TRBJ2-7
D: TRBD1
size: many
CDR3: CASSQKGQGPYEQYF
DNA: TGTGCCAGCAGCCAAAAGGGACAGGGACCCTACGAGCAGTACTTC

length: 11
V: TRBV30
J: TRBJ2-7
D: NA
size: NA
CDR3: CAWNRDVAQYF
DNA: TGTGCCTGGAACAGGGACGTCGCGCAGTACTTC

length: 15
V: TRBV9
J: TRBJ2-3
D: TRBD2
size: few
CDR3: CASSVGTSGTDTQYF
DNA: TGTGCCAGCAGCGTAGGGACTAGCGGCACAGATACGCAGTATTTT